A selection of T cell receptor beta chains follows, all from one sample in a study of OX40 agonist ivuxolimab in advanced cancers. Profiled with immunoSEQ multiplex PCR; TCRdb holds only in-frame clones, not every one. The sample yields around 60,000 clones, roughly 83% seen once. The material sequenced was CD4+ or CD8+ T cells sorted from blood, taken in a trial of the OX40 agonist ivuxolimab. The receptor set was obtained from an adult with an advanced solid tumor such as melanoma, head and neck, liver or kidney cancer. Each CDR3 is given with its conserved first and last residue. Fields, in order: clone size, V gene, D gene, J gene, CDR3 protein, CDR3 DNA. D genes are given only for firm matches. Expanded clones get a size class; other rows say once, few or many, or leave the size out.

>medium-sized|TRBV2|TRBD2|TRBJ2-5
CASRARSLAGVGETQYF
TGTGCCAGCAGGGCAAGATCACTAGCGGGGGTAGGAGAGACCCAGTACTTC
>-|TRBV25-1|TRBD1|TRBJ2-7
CASSELRDRDSRQYF
TGTGCCAGCAGTGAGCTCCGGGACAGGGACTCGCGGCAGTACTTC
>-|TRBV7-8|-|TRBJ2-5
CASSRRLLQETQYF
TGTGCCAGCAGCCGAAGACTTCTCCAAGAGACCCAGTACTTC
>-|TRBV4-1|-|TRBJ1-3
CASSQQGGGNTIYF
TGCGCCAGCAGCCAACAGGGTGGTGGAAACACCATATATTTT
>-|TRBV15|-|TRBJ1-6
CATSLGPSSTLHF
TGTGCCACCAGTTTGGGACCGAGCAGCACCCTCCACTTT
>-|TRBV5-5|-|TRBJ1-2
CASSLEASVFDYGYTF
TGTGCCAGCAGCCTCGAAGCCTCAGTGTTTGACTATGGCTACACCTTC
>-|TRBV9|-|TRBJ1-1
CASSPRVSGVRAEAFF
TGTGCCAGCAGCCCTCGAGTTTCAGGGGTGAGGGCTGAAGCTTTCTTT
>-|TRBV6-5|-|TRBJ1-3
CASSYSTRGENTIYF
TGTGCCAGCAGTTACTCAACCAGGGGAGAAAACACCATATATTTT
>-|TRBV19|TRBD1|TRBJ2-5
CASSGTVRETQYF
TGTGCCAGTAGCGGGACAGTCCGGGAGACCCAGTACTTC
>-|TRBV10-3|-|TRBJ2-5
CAMGGGGQETQYF
TGTGCCATGGGTGGAGGGGGCCAAGAGACCCAGTACTTC
>-|TRBV6-1|TRBD2|TRBJ2-7
CASSAVLAGGIDEQYF
TGTGCCAGCAGTGCCGTACTAGCGGGAGGTATCGACGAGCAGTACTTC
>-|TRBV7-8|TRBD1|TRBJ1-1
CASSALQGATEAFF
TGTGCCAGCAGCGCGCTTCAGGGGGCCACTGAAGCTTTCTTT
>-|TRBV4-2|-|TRBJ1-2
CASSQSKDGYTF
TGTGCCAGCAGCCAATCCAAAGATGGCTACACCTTC
>-|TRBV6-5|-|TRBJ1-1
CASSYHGTGMNTEAFF
TGTGCCAGCAGTTACCACGGGACGGGCATGAACACTGAAGCTTTCTTT
>-|TRBV18|-|TRBJ2-2
CASSPQASKNTGELFF
TGTGCCAGCTCACCACAGGCGTCGAAGAACACCGGGGAGCTGTTTTTT
>-|TRBV19|-|TRBJ1-1
CASSMTLDTEAFF
TGTGCCAGTAGTATGACATTGGACACTGAAGCTTTCTTT
>-|TRBV28|-|TRBJ2-7
CASSNYRTVNSYEQYF
TGTGCCAGCAGCAACTATAGGACAGTTAACTCCTACGAGCAGTACTTC
>-|TRBV6-6|-|TRBJ2-3
CASKQLSTDTQYF
TGTGCCAGCAAACAACTTAGCACAGATACGCAGTATTTT
>few|TRBV30|-|TRBJ1-2
CAWSPDYSYGYTF
TGTGCCTGGAGTCCGGACTACAGTTATGGCTACACCTTC
>-|TRBV5-1|TRBD1|TRBJ1-4
CASSKGQLTTNEKLFF
TGCGCCAGCAGCAAGGGACAGTTAACAACTAATGAAAAACTGTTTTTT
>-|TRBV19|TRBD1|TRBJ1-1
CASGQGQTAEAFF
TGTGCCAGTGGACAGGGGCAGACCGCTGAAGCTTTCTTT
>-|TRBV28|-|TRBJ1-5
CASRHEGRLAQPQHF
TGTGCCAGCAGACACGAGGGGAGGTTGGCTCAGCCCCAGCATTTT